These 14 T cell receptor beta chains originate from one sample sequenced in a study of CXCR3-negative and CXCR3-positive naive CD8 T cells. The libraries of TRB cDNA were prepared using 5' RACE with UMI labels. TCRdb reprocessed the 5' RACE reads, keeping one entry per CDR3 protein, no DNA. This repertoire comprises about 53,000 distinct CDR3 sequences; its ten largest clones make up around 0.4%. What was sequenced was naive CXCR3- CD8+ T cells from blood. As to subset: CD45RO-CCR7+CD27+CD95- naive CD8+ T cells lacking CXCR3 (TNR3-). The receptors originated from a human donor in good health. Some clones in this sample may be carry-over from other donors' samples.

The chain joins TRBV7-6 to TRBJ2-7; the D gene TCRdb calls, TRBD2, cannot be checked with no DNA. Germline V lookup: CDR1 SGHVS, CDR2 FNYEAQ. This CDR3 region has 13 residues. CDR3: CASSPGGEVEQYF.

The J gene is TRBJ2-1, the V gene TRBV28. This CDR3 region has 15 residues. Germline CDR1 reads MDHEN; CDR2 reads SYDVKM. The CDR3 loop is CASSLKREYYNEQFF.

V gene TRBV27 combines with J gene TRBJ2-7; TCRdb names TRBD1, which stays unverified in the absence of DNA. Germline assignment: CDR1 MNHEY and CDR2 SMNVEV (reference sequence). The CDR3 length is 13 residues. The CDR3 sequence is CASTGQGGSEQYF.

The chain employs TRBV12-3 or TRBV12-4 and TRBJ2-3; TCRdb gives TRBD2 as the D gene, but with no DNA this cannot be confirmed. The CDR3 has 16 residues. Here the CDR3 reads CASSKTSGGPTDTQYF.

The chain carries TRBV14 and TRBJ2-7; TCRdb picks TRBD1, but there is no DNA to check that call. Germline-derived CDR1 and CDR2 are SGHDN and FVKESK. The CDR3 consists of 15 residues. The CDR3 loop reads CASSQEGQGMYEQYF.

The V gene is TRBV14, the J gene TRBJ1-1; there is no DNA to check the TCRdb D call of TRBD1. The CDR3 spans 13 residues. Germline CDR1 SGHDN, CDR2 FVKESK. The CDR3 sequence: CASSQGQFTEAFF.

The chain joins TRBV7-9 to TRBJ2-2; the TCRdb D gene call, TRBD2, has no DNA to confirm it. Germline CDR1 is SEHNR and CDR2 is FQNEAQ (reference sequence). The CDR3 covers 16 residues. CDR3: CASSSGLAGDTGELFF.

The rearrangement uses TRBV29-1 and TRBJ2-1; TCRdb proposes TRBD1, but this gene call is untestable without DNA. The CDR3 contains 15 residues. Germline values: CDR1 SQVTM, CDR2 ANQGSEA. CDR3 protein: CSVDGDRDSYNEQFF.

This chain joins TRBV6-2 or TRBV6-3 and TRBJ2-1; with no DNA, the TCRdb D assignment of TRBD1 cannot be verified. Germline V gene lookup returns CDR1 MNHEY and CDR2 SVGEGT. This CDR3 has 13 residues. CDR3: CASSARQDNEQFF.

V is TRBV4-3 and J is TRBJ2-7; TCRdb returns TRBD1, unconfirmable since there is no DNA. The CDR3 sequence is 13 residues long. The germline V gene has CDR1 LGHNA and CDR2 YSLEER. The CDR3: CASSQNQGYEQYF.

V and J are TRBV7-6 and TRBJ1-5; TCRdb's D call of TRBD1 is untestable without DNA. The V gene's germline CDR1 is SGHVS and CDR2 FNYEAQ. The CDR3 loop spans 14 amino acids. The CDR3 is CASSSILDSQPQHF.

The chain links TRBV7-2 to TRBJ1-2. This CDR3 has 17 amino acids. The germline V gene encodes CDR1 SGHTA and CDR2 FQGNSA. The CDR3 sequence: CASSPYAEPIANYGYTF.

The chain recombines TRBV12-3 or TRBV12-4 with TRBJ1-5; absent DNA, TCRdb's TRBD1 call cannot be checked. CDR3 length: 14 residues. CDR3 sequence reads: CAISSGQGYQPQHF.

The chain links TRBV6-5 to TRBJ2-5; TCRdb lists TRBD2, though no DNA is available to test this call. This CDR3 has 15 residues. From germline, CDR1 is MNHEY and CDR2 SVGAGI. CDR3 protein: CASSFTSGGRETQYF.